Each of the 15 T cell receptor beta chains below was sequenced from the same sample in a study of blood T cell repertoires in COVID-19 (dated by TCRdb to 2020 to 2022). Library preparation used the immunoSEQ multiplex PCR assay. TCRdb carries this immuneACCESS record with in-frame sequences only. Its versions omit some clonotypes, under half of them owing to an unresolved V gene in the studies checked, with the rest unexplained. In this sample the table shows more than 350,000 clones, roughly 90% of which occur a single time. In total, the top ten clones hold around 3% of the sample. The sequenced sample was peripheral blood. The receptors were gathered from a woman under 40 with COVID-19, enrolled during active disease.

The chain joins TRBV5-1 to TRBJ2-5; TRBD2 aligns across 8 bases. The V and J ends lost 3 bases and 1 base, in that order; junction bases with no gene match: 20. CDR1 and CDR2 from the germline V gene are SGHRS and YFSETQ. The CDR3 covers 20 residues. The CDR3 DNA reads TGCGCCAGCAGCTGGGGCCGGGGAGCGGGGGACCTCCGGGGCCAAGAGACCCAGTACTTC. This translates into CASSWGRGAGDLRGQETQYF.

This clone appeared a single time. The V and J genes are TRBV5-8 and TRBJ2-5, with a possible D match to TRBD2 (7 bases). Trimming removed 0 bases at V and 5 bases at J, with 23 bases between. The CDR3 consists of 18 residues. The V gene's germline CDR1 is SGHTS and CDR2 YDEGEE. The CDR3 spells CASSLGRGGARSLETQYF. CDR3 nucleotide sequence: TGTGCCAGCAGCTTGGGTCGCGGGGGCGCACGGAGTTTGGAGACCCAGTACTTC.

The chain combines TRBV6-2 or TRBV6-3 with TRBJ1-2; D is undetermined. The CDR3 is made up of 12 amino acids. Germline V gives CDR1 MNHEY, CDR2 SVGEGT. The V end lost 2 bases, the J end lost 4 bases, and 5 bases lay between the germline ends. CDR3 sequence reads: CASSYPSYGYTF. Here the CDR3 DNA reads TGTGCCAGCAGTTACCCTTCCTATGGCTACACCTTC.

The chain couples TRBV4-3 to TRBJ2-1, with 11 bases that match TRBD1. The ends lost 0 bases at V and 8 bases at J; junction bases unmatched: 6. Looked up from germline, CDR1 is LGHNA and CDR2 is YSLEER. The CDR3 covers 16 residues. The CDR3 region has the DNA TGCGCCAGCAGCCAAGAAGGGACAGGGGGAGGGGATGAGCAGTTCTTC. It translates to CASSQEGTGGGDEQFF.

The chain uses TRBV15 and TRBJ2-1; a possible D gene is TRBD2 (5 bases). The CDR3 totals 15 residues. Trimming pared 4 bases from V and 0 bases from J, leaving 10 bases between. Looked up from germline, CDR1 is LNHNV and CDR2 is YYDKDF (reference sequence). The CDR3 loop reads CATSKERSSYNEQFF. CDR3 in DNA: TGTGCCACCAGCAAAGAGCGGAGCTCCTACAATGAGCAGTTCTTC.

With regard to this clone: The same CDR3 arises from other DNA sequences in this sample as well. The rearrangement uses TRBV6-2 or TRBV6-3 and TRBJ1-6; 7 nucleotides align to TRBD1. CDR1 is MNHEY and CDR2 is SVGEGT in the germline V gene. J was trimmed by 7 bases and V by 0 bases; bases with no gene match: 3. The CDR3 has 15 amino acids. The CDR3 region is CASSYSRQGNSPLHF. For the CDR3, the DNA is TGTGCCAGCAGTTACTCGAGACAGGGAAATTCACCCCTCCACTTT.

V usage is TRBV28 and J usage is TRBJ1-2; possibly TRBD1 for D (5 bases). The V and J ends lost 10 bases and 5 bases respectively, with 14 bases between them. In germline, CDR1 is MDHEN, CDR2 SYDVKM. The CDR3 has 12 residues. The CDR3 coding sequence is TGTGCCACCCCGGCAGGGAGGTATGGCTACACCTTC. Translating gives CATPAGRYGYTF.

This chain connects TRBV12-5 to TRBJ2-1; 8 nucleotides line up with TRBD2. CDR1 LGHNT and CDR2 FRNRAP come from the germline V gene. There are 17 residues in the CDR3. V lost 3 bases, J lost 2 bases, and 9 bases stayed unmatched. This CDR3 reads CASGLHQSGGPYNEQFF. The CDR3 coding sequence is TGTGCTAGTGGTTTACACCAAAGCGGGGGACCCTACAATGAGCAGTTCTTC.

This chain uses TRBV6-4 with TRBJ2-5; 8 nucleotides agree with TRBD1. The germline gives CDR1 MRHNA, CDR2 SNTAGT. The CDR3 extends over 15 amino acids. J gave up 4 bases and V 3 bases, and 7 bases lay outside the gene matches. This chain's CDR3 is CASSEQGEGGETQYF. As DNA, the CDR3 is TGTGCCAGCAGTGAACAGGGGGAAGGAGGAGAGACCCAGTACTTC.

This chain links TRBV25-1 with TRBJ2-3; the match to TRBD2 covers 8 bases. The CDR3 runs to 17 residues. V shed 3 bases and J 3 bases; nucleotides not matched to a gene: 11. Germline V gene data show CDR1 as MGHDK and CDR2 as SYGVNS. CDR3 sequence (DNA): TGTGCCAGCAGTGATCCCAGCAGCGGGAGAGGTACAGATACGCAGTATTTT. Amino acids: CASSDPSSGRGTDTQYF.

The chain couples TRBV11-2 to TRBJ2-1; 14 bases fit TRBD2. V gave up 1 base and J gave up 0 bases; unmatched junction bases: 2. Germline V gene data show CDR1 as SGHAT and CDR2 as FQNNGV. This CDR3 spans 18 amino acids. The CDR3 loop reads CASSLGGTSGSSYNEQFF. Written as DNA, the CDR3 is TGTGCCAGCAGCTTAGGAGGGACTAGCGGGAGCTCCTACAATGAGCAGTTCTTC.

The chain joins TRBV4-2 to TRBJ2-3; 12 bases fit TRBD2. This CDR3 region has 18 residues. Germline V gene sequence: CDR1 LGHNA, CDR2 YNFKEQ. Losses at the gene ends were 1 base for V and 1 base for J; bases not matched to a gene: 6. The CDR3 coding sequence is TGTGCCAGCAGCCAAGGAGAACTAGCGGGGGGACGCACAGATACGCAGTATTTT. Translated, it gives CASSQGELAGGRTDTQYF.

The rearrangement links TRBV4-1 to TRBJ2-3, with 10 positions matching TRBD1. From germline, CDR1 is MGHRA and CDR2 YSYEKL. V dropped 4 bases and J dropped 4; count of bases not matched to a gene: 11. The CDR3 sequence is 17 residues long. The CDR3 here is CASSPLHDRGRADTQYF. CDR3 in DNA: TGCGCCAGCAGCCCCTTACACGACAGGGGGCGCGCAGATACGCAGTATTTT.

The chain joins TRBV7-2 to TRBJ2-2; 8 nucleotides align to TRBD2. This CDR3 comprises 17 residues. The J segment lost 0 bases and the V segment lost 4 bases, leaving 7 bases of the junction unmatched. Per the germline V gene, CDR1 is SGHTA and CDR2 is FQGNSA. The DNA of the CDR3 is TGTGCCAGCAGCTCCTACCGACTAGCGCCGAACACCGGGGAGCTGTTTTTT. Protein: CASSSYRLAPNTGELFF.

This clone was seen just once. The chain couples TRBV7-2 to TRBJ2-5; 9 bases agree with TRBD1. Germline V gene data show CDR1 as SGHTA and CDR2 as FQGNSA. This CDR3 region has 15 residues. With 5 bases clipped from V and 4 bases from J, the junction kept 8 bases outside the gene matches. The CDR3 DNA is TGTGCCAGCAGCGGTACTCCGACAGGGGGAGAGACCCAGTACTTC. This gives the protein CASSGTPTGGETQYF.